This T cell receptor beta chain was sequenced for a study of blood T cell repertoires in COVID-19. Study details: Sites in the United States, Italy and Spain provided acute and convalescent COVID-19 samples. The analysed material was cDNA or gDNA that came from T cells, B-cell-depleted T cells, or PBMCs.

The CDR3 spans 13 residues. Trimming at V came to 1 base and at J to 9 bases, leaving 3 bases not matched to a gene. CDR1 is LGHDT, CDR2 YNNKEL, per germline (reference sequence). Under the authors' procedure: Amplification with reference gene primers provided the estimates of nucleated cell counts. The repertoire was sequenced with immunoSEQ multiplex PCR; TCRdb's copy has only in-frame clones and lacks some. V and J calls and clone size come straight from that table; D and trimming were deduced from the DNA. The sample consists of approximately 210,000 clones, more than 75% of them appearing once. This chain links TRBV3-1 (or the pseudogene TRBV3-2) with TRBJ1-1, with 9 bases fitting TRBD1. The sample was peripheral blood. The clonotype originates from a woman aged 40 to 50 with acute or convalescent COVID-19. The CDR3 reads CASSQGDRVQAFF. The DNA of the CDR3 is TGTGCCAGCAGCCAAGGGGACAGGGTTCAAGCTTTCTTT.